The 4 T cell receptor beta chains below were found in one sample sequenced in a study of CD8 T cells in Susac syndrome (dated by TCRdb to the late 2010s). The library came from the immunoSEQ multiplex PCR assay. RNA was extracted using the RNeasy kit, and roughly 0.45 to 1 ug of the RNA was reverse transcribed with random hexamers. TCRdb trimmed the raw reads at Q25, called clones with MiXCR and kept productive beta chains. Each entry is one CDR3 protein sequence, shown with its most common DNA and genes. This sample comprises around 85,000 distinct CDR3 sequences, around 93% of them detected only once. 0.45% to 0.5% of the sample is taken by the ten largest. Specimen: CD8+ T cells from PBMCs. The receptors were sampled from a human donor with Susac syndrome.

The chain couples TRBV27 to TRBJ2-7, with D perhaps TRBD1 (6 bases). CDR1 and CDR2 (germline): MNHEY, SMNVEV (reference sequence). Between the trimmed V and J ends, which lost 2 bases and 3 bases, there was a span of 8 bases. This CDR3 comprises 13 residues. The CDR3 spells CASSLAGDYEQYF. CDR3 DNA sequence: TGTGCCAGCAGTTTAGCAGGGGACTACGAGCAGTACTTC.

The chain's CDR3 is CARRGSGRVVIRETQYF. CDR3 DNA sequence: TGCGCCCGACGTGGTAGCGGGAGAGTGGTTATCCGGGAGACCCAGTACTTC. The chain uses TRBV5-1 and TRBJ2-5, with 9 positions matching TRBD2. The length of the CDR3 is 17 residues. The V and J ends lost 10 bases and 5 bases, in that order; junction bases with no gene match: 21. Germline V gives CDR1 SGHRS, CDR2 YFSETQ.

V is TRBV19 and J is TRBJ1-4, with D possibly being TRBD1 (5 bases). CDR3 length: 18 residues. Germline-derived CDR1 and CDR2 are LNHDA and SQIVND (reference sequence). V gave up 3 bases and J gave up 0 bases, with 17 bases separating them. As DNA, the CDR3 is TGTGCCAGTAGTATCGGAGCCGGGACGGGCGCAACTAATGAAAAACTGTTTTTT. The encoded protein is CASSIGAGTGATNEKLFF. The complete variable domain, with remaining parts taken from reference TRBV19 and TRBJ1-4, reads DGGITQSPKYLFRKEGQNVTLSCEQNLNHDAMYWYRQDPGQGLRLIYYSQIVNDFQKGDIAEGYSVSREKKESFPLTVTSAQKNPTAFYLCASSIGAGTGATNEKLFFGSGTQLSVL.

The chain has TRBV27 and TRBJ2-3; D unresolved. This CDR3 comprises 14 residues. The germline V gene encodes CDR1 MNHEY and CDR2 SMNVEV (reference sequence). Trimming stripped 2 bases from V and 0 bases from J, with 6 bases between. The CDR3 coding sequence is TGTGCCAGCAGTTTAGGGCGCAGCACAGATACGCAGTATTTT. This translates into CASSLGRSTDTQYF.